This is a list of T cell receptor beta chains from one sample in a study of cytomegalovirus exposure and HLA in healthy donors. Some clones are missing from TCRdb's copy, which holds only in-frame ones; the method was immunoSEQ multiplex PCR. The sample has around 90,000 clones; roughly 84% are singletons. Sequencing was done on a sample of PBMCs. The receptors derive from a woman aged 18 to 35 in good health and CMV-seropositive. The CDR3 runs from the conserved cysteine through the conserved F or W. D genes are given only for firm matches. Some rows mark clone size as missing; the rest say once, few, many or name a class of expanded clone.

cdr3_aa cdr3_nt v_call clone_size d_call j_call
CASMGPRSEYGYTF TGTGCCAGTATGGGTCCGAGGTCGGAATATGGCTACACCTTC TRBV19 - - TRBJ1-2
CASSVRLAGGSYNEQFF TGTGCCAGCAGCGTTAGACTAGCGGGGGGATCCTACAATGAGCAGTTCTTC TRBV9 - TRBD2 TRBJ2-1
CASSLSAGEGNEQYF TGTGCCAGCAGCTTATCGGCCGGGGAGGGAAACGAGCAGTACTTC TRBV7-6 - TRBD2 TRBJ2-7
CASSSTGAHEQFF TGTGCCAGCAGCTCGACAGGGGCCCATGAGCAGTTCTTC TRBV7-3 - TRBD1 TRBJ2-1
CASSYGGGGADTQYF TGTGCCAGCAGTTACGGGGGCGGGGGCGCAGATACGCAGTATTTT TRBV6-5 - - TRBJ2-3
CASRSGEGTEAFF TGTGCCTCAAGGTCGGGGGAGGGCACTGAAGCTTTCTTT TRBV6-5 - - TRBJ1-1
CASSQISGSQGAREQFF TGTGCCAGCAGCCAAATTTCCGGGTCACAGGGGGCACGGGAGCAGTTCTTC TRBV14 - TRBD1 TRBJ2-1
CATSRDVIVLGLHF TGTGCCACCAGCAGAGATGTTATTGTGCTGGGGCTGCATTTT TRBV15 few - TRBJ1-5
CASSFPPRGEARPYYGYTF TGTGCCAGCAGTTTCCCCCCCCGGGGAGAAGCCCGACCATACTATGGCTACACCTTC TRBV28 few - TRBJ1-2
CASSSQGLSGETQYF TGTGCCAGCAGCTCACAGGGATTGTCCGGGGAGACCCAGTACTTC TRBV7-2 - - TRBJ2-5
CASSQAITALHF TGTGCCAGCAGCCAAGCGATAACAGCTCTCCACTTC TRBV4-2 few - TRBJ2-7
CASSLDGTGDYNEQFF TGTGCCAGCAGCCTAGACGGGACAGGGGACTACAATGAGCAGTTCTTC TRBV5-5 - TRBD1 TRBJ2-1
CASSFVGGGISPLHF TGTGCCAGCAGTTTTGTCGGGGGAGGTATCTCACCCCTCCACTTT TRBV28 - - TRBJ1-6
CASSEDPGQGAYSNQPQHF TGTGCCAGCAGTGAAGACCCGGGACAGGGGGCTTATAGCAATCAGCCCCAGCATTTT TRBV27 - TRBD1 TRBJ1-5
CSGGDREENSPLHF TGCAGCGGGGGGGACAGGGAGGAAAATTCACCCCTCCACTTT TRBV29-1 - TRBD1 TRBJ1-6
CASSEQNYGYTF TGTGCCAGCAGTGAACAAAACTATGGCTACACCTTC TRBV6-1 - - TRBJ1-2
CASSQGGVRGDEQYF TGTGCCAGCAGCCAAGGGGGGGTTAGGGGGGACGAGCAGTACTTC TRBV5-6 once - TRBJ2-7
CASSLLRGYAGELFF TGCGCCAGCAGCTTGTTACGGGGATACGCCGGGGAGCTGTTTTTT TRBV5-1 - - TRBJ2-2
CSVAQLRGQPQHF TGCAGCGTTGCACAACTCAGGGGTCAGCCCCAGCATTTT TRBV29-1 - - TRBJ1-5
CASSMWDIISSEEQYF TGTGCCAGTAGTATGTGGGACATAATCTCCTCTGAGGAGCAGTATTTT TRBV19 few - TRBJ2-3
CAISESTLGTEKLFF TGTGCCATCAGTGAGTCGACTCTTGGGACAGAAAAACTGTTTTTT TRBV10-3 - - TRBJ1-4
CASSESENYGYTF TGCGCCAGCAGTGAGTCGGAGAACTATGGCTACACCTTC TRBV10-1 - - TRBJ1-2
CASSYEGGGSLWTQYF TGTGCCAGCAGTTACGAAGGCGGGGGGTCGCTATGGACCCAGTACTTC TRBV6-5 - TRBD2 TRBJ2-5
CASSLRSPAGVSTDTQYF TGTGCCAGCAGCTTAAGGTCTCCCGCGGGGGTGAGCACAGATACGCAGTATTTT TRBV7-2 - TRBD2 TRBJ2-3
CASSSGTQVEKLFF TGTGCCAGCAGCTCCGGGACACAGGTCGAAAAACTGTTTTTT TRBV7-6 - - TRBJ1-4
CASSPGNRVREWGYTF TGTGCCAGCTCACCAGGAAACAGGGTGCGAGAGTGGGGCTACACCTTC TRBV18 - - TRBJ1-2
CASSPTGQNTEAFF TGCGCCAGCAGTCCTACAGGGCAGAACACTGAAGCTTTCTTT TRBV10-2 - - TRBJ1-1
CASGWGLAGDTQYF TGTGCTAGTGGCTGGGGACTAGCGGGGGATACGCAGTATTTT TRBV12-5 once TRBD2 TRBJ2-3
CAISPGQADQPQHF TGTGCCATTAGCCCCGGACAGGCCGATCAGCCCCAGCATTTT TRBV19 few TRBD1 TRBJ1-5
CASSLGNGFTGETQYF TGTGCCAGCAGCTTGGGTAACGGGTTCACGGGAGAGACCCAGTACTTC TRBV5-6 - - TRBJ2-5
CASSYGQGGSYNSPLHF TGTGCCAGCAGCTACGGACAGGGGGGATCCTATAATTCACCCCTCCACTTT TRBV11-1 - TRBD1 TRBJ1-6
CASSLSRGRLTETQYF TGCGCCAGCAGCTTGTCCCGGGGGAGGTTGACGGAGACCCAGTACTTC TRBV5-1 - - TRBJ2-5
CASNFQGYVYEQYF TGTGCCAGCAATTTTCAGGGTTATGTATACGAGCAGTACTTC TRBV6-1 - - TRBJ2-7
CASSFMGQVVTGELFF TGTGCCAGCAGTTTCATGGGACAGGTCGTTACCGGGGAGCTGTTTTTT TRBV27 - TRBD1 TRBJ2-2
CASSLVTSHEQFF TGTGCCAGCAGCTTAGTGACTAGCCATGAGCAGTTCTTC TRBV7-8 - TRBD2 TRBJ2-1
CARNRGAIAYNEQFF TGTGCCAGGAACCGGGGGGCGATCGCCTACAATGAGCAGTTCTTC TRBV27 - - TRBJ2-1
CASSFGQGPNSNQPQHF TGTGCCAGCAGCTTTGGACAGGGGCCGAATAGCAATCAGCCCCAGCATTTT TRBV5-6 - TRBD1 TRBJ1-5